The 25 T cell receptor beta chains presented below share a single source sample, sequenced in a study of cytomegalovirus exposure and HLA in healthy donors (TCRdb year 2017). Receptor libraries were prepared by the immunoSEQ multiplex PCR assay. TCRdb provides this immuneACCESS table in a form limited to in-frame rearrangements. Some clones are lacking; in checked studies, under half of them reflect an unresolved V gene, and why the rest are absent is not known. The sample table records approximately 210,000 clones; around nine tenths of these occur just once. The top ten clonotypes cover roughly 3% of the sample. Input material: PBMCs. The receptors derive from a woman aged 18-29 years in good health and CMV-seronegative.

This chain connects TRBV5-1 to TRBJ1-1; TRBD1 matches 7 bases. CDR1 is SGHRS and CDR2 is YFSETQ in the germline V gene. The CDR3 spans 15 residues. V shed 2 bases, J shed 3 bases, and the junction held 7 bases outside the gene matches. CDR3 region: CASSFEPGGHTEAFF. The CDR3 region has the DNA TGCGCCAGCAGCTTTGAACCAGGGGGACACACTGAAGCTTTCTTT.

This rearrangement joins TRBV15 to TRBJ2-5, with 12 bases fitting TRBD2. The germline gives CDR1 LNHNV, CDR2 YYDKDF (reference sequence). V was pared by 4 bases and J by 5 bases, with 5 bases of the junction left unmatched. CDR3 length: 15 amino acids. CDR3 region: CATSTRLAGVETQYF. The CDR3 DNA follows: TGTGCCACCAGCACCCGACTAGCGGGAGTCGAGACCCAGTACTTC.

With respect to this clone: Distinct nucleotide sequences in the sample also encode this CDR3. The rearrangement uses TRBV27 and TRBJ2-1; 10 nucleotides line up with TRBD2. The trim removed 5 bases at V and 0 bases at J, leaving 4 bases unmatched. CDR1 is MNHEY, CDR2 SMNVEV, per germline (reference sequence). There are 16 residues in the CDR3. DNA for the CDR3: TGTGCCAGCAGTCCCTCTAGCGGGAGCTCCTACAATGAGCAGTTCTTC. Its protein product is CASSPSSGSSYNEQFF.

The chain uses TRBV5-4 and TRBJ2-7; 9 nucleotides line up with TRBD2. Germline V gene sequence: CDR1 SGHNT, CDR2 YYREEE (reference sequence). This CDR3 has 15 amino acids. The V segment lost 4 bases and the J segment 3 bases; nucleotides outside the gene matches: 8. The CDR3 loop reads CASSLALAGFYEQYF. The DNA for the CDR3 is TGTGCCAGCAGCCTCGCGCTAGCGGGGTTCTACGAGCAGTACTTC. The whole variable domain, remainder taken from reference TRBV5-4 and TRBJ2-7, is ETGVTQSPTHLIKTRGQQVTLRCSSQSGHNTVSWYQQALGQGPQFIFQYYREEENGRGNFPPRFSGLQFPNYSSELNVNALELDDSALYLCASSLALAGFYEQYFGPGTRLTVT.

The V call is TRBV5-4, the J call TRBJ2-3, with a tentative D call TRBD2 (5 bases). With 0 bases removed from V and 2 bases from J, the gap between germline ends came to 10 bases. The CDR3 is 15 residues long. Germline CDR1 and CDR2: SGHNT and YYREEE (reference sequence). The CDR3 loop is CASSLGLTITDTQYF. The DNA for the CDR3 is TGTGCCAGCAGCTTGGGGTTGACTATCACAGATACGCAGTATTTT.

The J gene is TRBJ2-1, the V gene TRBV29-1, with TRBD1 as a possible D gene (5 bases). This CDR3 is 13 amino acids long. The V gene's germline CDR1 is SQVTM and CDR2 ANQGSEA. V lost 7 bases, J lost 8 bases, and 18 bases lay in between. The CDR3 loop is CSGGAGLQDEQFF. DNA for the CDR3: TGCAGCGGTGGGGCAGGCTTACAGGATGAGCAGTTCTTC.

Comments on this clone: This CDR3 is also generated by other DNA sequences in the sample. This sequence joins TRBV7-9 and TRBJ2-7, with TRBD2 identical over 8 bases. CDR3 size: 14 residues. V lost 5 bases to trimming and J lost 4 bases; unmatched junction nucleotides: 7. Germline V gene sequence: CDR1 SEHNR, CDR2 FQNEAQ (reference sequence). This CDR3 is CASSPGTGGYEQYF. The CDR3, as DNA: TGTGCCAGCAGCCCTGGGACGGGAGGGTACGAGCAGTACTTC.

The CDR3 DNA reads TGTGCCAGCAGCTTATCCCGAAATGTTCAACTCTATGGCTACACCTTC. Its translation: CASSLSRNVQLYGYTF. This chain joins TRBV7-8 and TRBJ1-2, with D hard to call. V shed 2 bases and J shed 4 bases, with 17 bases lying between them. This CDR3 is built from 16 residues. Per the germline V gene, CDR1 is SGHVS and CDR2 is FQNEAQ.

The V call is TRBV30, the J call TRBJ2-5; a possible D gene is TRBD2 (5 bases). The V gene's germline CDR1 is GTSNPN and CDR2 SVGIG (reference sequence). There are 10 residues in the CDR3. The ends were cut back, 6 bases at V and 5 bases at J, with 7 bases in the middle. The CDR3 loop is CACTGETQYF. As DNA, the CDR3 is TGTGCCTGCACGGGGGAGACCCAGTACTTC.

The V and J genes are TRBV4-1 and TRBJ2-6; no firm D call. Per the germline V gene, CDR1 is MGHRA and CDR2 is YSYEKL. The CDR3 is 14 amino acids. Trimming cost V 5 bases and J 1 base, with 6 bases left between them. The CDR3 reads CASSADSGANVLTF. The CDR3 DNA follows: TGCGCCAGCAGCGCAGATTCTGGGGCCAACGTCCTGACTTTC.

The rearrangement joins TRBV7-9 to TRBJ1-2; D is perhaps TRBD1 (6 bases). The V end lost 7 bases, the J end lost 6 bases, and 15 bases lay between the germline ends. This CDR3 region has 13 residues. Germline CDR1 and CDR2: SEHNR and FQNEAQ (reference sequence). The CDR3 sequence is CASTIQGGDGYTF. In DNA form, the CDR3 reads TGTGCCAGCACCATACAGGGTGGCGATGGCTACACCTTC. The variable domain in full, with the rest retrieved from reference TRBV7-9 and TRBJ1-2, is DTGVSQNPRHKITKRGQNVTFRCDPISEHNRLYWYRQTLGQGPEFLTYFQNEAQLEKSRLLSDRFSAERPKGSFSTLEIQRTEQGDSAMYLCASTIQGGDGYTFGSGTRLTVV.

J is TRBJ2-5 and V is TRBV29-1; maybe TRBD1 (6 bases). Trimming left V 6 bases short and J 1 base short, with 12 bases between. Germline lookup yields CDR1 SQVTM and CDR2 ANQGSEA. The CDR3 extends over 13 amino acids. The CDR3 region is CSVGQTVQETQYF. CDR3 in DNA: TGCAGCGTAGGACAGACGGTCCAAGAGACCCAGTACTTC.

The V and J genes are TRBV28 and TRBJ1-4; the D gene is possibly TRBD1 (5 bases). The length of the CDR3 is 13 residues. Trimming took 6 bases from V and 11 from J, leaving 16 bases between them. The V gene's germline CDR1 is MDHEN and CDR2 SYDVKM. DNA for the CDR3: TGTGCCAGCAGAAGGGACCCGGGAGCGAAACTGTTTTTT. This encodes CASRRDPGAKLFF. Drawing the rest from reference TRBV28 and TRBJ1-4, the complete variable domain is DVKVTQSSRYLVKRTGEKVFLECVQDMDHENMFWYRQDPGLGLRLIYFSYDVKMKEKGDIPEGYSVSREKKERFSLILESASTNQTSMYLCASRRDPGAKLFFGSGTQLSVL.

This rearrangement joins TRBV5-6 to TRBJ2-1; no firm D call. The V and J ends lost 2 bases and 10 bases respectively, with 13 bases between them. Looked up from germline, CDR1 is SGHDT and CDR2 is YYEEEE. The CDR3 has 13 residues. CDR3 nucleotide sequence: TGTGCCAGCAGCTTTCAGTCCCTCAGGGAGCAGTTCTTC. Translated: CASSFQSLREQFF.

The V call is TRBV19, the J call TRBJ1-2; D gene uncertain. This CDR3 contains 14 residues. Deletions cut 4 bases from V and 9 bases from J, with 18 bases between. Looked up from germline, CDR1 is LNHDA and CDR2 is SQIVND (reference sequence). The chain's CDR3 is CASSSREIVRSYTF. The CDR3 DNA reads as TGTGCCAGTAGTAGCCGAGAGATAGTGCGTAGCTACACCTTC.

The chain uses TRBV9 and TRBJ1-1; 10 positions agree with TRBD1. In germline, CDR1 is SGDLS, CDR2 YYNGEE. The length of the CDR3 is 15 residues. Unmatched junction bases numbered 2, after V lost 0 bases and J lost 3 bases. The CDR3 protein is CASSVETGGYTEAFF. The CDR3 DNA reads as TGTGCCAGCAGCGTAGAGACAGGGGGCTACACTGAAGCTTTCTTT.

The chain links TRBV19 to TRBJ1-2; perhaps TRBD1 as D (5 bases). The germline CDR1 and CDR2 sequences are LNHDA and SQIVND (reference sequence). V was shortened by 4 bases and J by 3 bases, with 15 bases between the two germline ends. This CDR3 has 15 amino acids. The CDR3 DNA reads TGTGCCAGTAGTACCAGACAGTCCTCTCACTATGGCTACACCTTC. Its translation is CASSTRQSSHYGYTF.

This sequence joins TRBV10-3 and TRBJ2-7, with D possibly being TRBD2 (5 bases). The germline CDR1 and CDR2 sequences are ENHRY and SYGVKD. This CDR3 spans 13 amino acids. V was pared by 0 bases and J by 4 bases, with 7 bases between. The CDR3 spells CAISESREYEQYF. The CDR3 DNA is TGTGCCATCAGTGAGTCGAGGGAGTACGAGCAGTACTTC.

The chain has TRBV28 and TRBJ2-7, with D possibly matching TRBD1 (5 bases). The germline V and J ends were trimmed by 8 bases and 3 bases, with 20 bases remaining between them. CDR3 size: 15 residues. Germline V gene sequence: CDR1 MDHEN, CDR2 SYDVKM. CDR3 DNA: TGTGCCAGCGAGGACCGGCAGGGCATATACTACGAGCAGTACTTC. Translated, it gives CASEDRQGIYYEQYF.

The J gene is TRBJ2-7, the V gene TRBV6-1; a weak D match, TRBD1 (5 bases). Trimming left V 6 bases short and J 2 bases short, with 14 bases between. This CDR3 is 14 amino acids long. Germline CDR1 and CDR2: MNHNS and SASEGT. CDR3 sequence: CASRAQGLTYEQYF. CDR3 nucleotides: TGTGCCAGCAGAGCCCAGGGCCTCACCTACGAGCAGTACTTC.

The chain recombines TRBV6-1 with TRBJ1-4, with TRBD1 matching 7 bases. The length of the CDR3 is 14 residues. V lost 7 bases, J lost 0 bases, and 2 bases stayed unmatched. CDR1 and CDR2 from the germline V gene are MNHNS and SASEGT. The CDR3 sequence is CASNQGATNEKLFF. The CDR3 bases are TGTGCCAGCAATCAGGGGGCAACTAATGAAAAACTGTTTTTT.

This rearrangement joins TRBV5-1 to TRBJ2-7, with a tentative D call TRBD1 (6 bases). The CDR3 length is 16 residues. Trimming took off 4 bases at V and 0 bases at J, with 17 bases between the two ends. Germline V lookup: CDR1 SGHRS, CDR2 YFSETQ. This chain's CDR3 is CASSLEQGTSSYEQYF. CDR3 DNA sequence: TGCGCCAGCAGCCTAGAACAGGGTACAAGCTCCTACGAGCAGTACTTC. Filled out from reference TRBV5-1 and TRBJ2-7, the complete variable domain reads KAGVTQTPRYLIKTRGQQVTLSCSPISGHRSVSWYQQTPGQGLQFLFEYFSETQRNKGNFPGRFSGRQFSNSRSEMNVSTLELGDSALYLCASSLEQGTSSYEQYFGPGTRLTVT.

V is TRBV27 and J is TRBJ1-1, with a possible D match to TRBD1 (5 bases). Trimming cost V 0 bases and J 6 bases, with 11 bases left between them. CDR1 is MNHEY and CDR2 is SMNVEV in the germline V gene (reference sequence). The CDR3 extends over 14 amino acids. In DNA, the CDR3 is TGTGCCAGCAGTTTATCCGAGGGACTTTCTGAAGCTTTCTTT. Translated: CASSLSEGLSEAFF.

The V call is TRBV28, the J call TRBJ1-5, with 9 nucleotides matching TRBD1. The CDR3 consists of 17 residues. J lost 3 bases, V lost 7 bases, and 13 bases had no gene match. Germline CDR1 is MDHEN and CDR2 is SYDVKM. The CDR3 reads CASTYKGGQGHNQPQHF. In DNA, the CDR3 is TGTGCCAGCACTTATAAAGGGGGACAGGGACACAATCAGCCCCAGCATTTT.

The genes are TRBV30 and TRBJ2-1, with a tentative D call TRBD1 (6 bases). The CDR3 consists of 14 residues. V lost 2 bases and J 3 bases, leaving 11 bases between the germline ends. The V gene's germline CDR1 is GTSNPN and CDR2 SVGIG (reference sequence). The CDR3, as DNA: TGTGCCTGGAGTCGGCAGGGGTTCTACAATGAGCAGTTCTTC. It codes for CAWSRQGFYNEQFF.